The clone carrying this T cell receptor beta chain was counted at least ten times. The antigen remains undetermined. Based on clinical symptoms, serum thyroxine and TRAb, thyroid ultrasound and orbital computed tomography, diagnoses were reached. This sample was taken from a study of T cells in Graves' hyperthyroidism and ophthalmopathy. Study summary: Any treatment followed the collection of peripheral blood at initial diagnosis.

V shed 4 bases and J shed 7 bases, with 14 bases lying between them. This CDR3 is 12 amino acids long. The germline V gene has CDR1 SQVTM and CDR2 ANQGSEA. Study observations and caveats: The model forecast ophthalmopathy, anticipating it by a median around 6.9 months before onset. Appearing also in blood were most of the thyroid clonotypes expanded above 0.001.

Using RNA transcripts as the source, TCR beta CDR3 regions were amplified. Using the HTBI primer set, a first-round RT-PCR was run on the TCR CDR3. TCRdb analysed the multiplex PCR reads with MiXCR anew, one entry per CDR3 protein. The profile covers 200,000 to 250,000 distinct CDR3 sequences, with approximately 23% appearing a single time and about a third taken by the ten largest. The genes are TRBV29-1 and TRBJ2-7; D may correspond to TRBD1 or TRBD2 (6 bases each). Sequencing was done on a sample of blood. The clonotype originates from a woman aged 40-49 years with Graves' ophthalmopathy. CDR3 sequence: CSVVLGGQEQYF. CDR3 sequence (DNA): TGCAGCGTTGTATTGGGGGGCCAAGAGCAGTACTTC.